This T cell receptor beta chain was documented in a study of molecular identifiers for immune sequencing clone quantification. Methods described previously, with TCR primers listed, were used for bulk TCR libraries. Via MiXCR, TCRdb re-called the PCR reads, giving one row per CDR3 protein. The repertoire includes fewer than 350,000 distinct CDR3 sequences, roughly 23% of them detected once, and about 0.7% sits in the top ten. Sorted naive CD8 T cells, roughly 20,000 to 1,100,000, were sequenced from 10%, 30% or 50% RNA. The V gene lost 4 bases and the J gene lost 5 bases, with 10 bases spanning the gap. The length of the CDR3 is 13 residues. Germline values: CDR1 SGDLS, CDR2 YYNGEE.

Source material: naive CD8+ T cells from blood, with Jurkat cell RNA spiked in. The subset: FACS-sorted CD8+CD4-CCR7+CD45RA+ naive T cells. The chain carries TRBV9 and TRBJ2-1; D unresolved. The receptor was isolated from a human donor in good health. Some libraries in this study had Jurkat cell RNA spiked in. CDR3 sequence reads: CASSPRPDNEQFF. CDR3 nucleotides: TGTGCCAGCAGCCCCCGGCCGGACAATGAGCAGTTCTTC.